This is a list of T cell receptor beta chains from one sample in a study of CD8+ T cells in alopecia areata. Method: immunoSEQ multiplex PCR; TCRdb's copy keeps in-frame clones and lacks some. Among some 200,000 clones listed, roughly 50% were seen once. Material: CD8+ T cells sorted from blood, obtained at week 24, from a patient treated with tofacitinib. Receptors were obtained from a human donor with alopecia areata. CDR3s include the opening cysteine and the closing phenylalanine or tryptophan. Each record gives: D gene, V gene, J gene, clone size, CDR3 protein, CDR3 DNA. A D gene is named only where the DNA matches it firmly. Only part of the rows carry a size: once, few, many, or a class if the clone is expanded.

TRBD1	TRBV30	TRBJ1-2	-	CAWSPGGGYGYTF	TGTGCCTGGAGTCCAGGGGGGGGCTATGGCTACACCTTC
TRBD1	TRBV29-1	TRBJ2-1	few	CSVHRGSDEQFF	TGCAGCGTCCACAGGGGGAGCGATGAGCAGTTCTTC
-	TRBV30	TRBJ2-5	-	CAWRARETQYF	TGTGCCTGGAGGGCAAGGGAGACCCAGTACTTC
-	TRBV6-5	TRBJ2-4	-	CASSTGQGGDIQYF	TGTGCCAGCAGTACTGGACAGGGAGGGGACATTCAGTACTTC
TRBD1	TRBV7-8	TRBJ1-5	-	CASSQGRNRGQPQHF	TGTGCCAGCAGCCAGGGGAGGAACAGGGGTCAGCCCCAGCATTTT
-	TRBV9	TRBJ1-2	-	CASDEIGYGYTF	TGTGCCAGCGACGAGATCGGCTATGGCTACACCTTC
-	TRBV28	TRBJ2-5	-	CASSGAGETQYF	TGTGCCAGCAGCGGGGCGGGTGAGACCCAGTACTTC
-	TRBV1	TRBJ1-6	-	CTIVWGKDNSPLHF	TGCACCATCGTATGGGGGAAGGATAATTCACCCCTCCACTTT
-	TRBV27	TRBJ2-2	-	CASSLAANTGELFF	TGTGCCAGCAGTTTGGCCGCGAACACCGGGGAGCTGTTTTTT
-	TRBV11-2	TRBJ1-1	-	CASSSYTEAFF	TGTGCCAGCAGCTCCTACACTGAAGCTTTCTTT
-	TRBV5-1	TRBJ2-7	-	CASRGSSYEQYF	TGCGCCAGCCGGGGTTCATCCTACGAGCAGTACTTC
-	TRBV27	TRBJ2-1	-	CASSTSPDYRRNEQFF	TGTGCCAGCAGTACATCCCCGGACTACCGCCGCAATGAGCAGTTCTTC
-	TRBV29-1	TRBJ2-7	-	CSVAGGDRRPYEQYF	TGCAGCGTTGCTGGAGGGGACCGGAGGCCCTACGAGCAGTACTTC
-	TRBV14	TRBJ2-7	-	CASSQDMAPTYEQYF	TGTGCCAGCAGCCAAGATATGGCTCCTACCTACGAGCAGTACTTC
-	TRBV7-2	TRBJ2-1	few	CASSLGSYNEQFF	TGTGCCAGCAGCTTGGGGAGCTACAATGAGCAGTTCTTC
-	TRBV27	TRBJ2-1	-	CASSLLLSSYNEQFF	TGTGCCAGCAGTTTACTCCTAAGCTCCTACAATGAGCAGTTCTTC
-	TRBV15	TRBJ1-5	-	CATSAGNQPQHF	TGTGCCACCAGCGCAGGGAATCAGCCCCAGCATTTT
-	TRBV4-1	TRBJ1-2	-	CASSQGVSRTLYGYTF	TGCGCCAGCAGCCAAGGAGTCAGCCGCACCCTCTATGGCTACACCTTC
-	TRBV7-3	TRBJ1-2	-	CASSLSRGPYGYTF	TGTGCCAGCAGCTTGAGCAGGGGACCCTATGGCTACACCTTC
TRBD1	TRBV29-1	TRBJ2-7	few	CSVEGTGYEQYF	TGCAGCGTTGAGGGGACAGGCTACGAGCAGTACTTC
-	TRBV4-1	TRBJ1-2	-	CASSAGLYGYTF	TGCGCCAGCAGCGCCGGCCTCTATGGCTACACCTTC
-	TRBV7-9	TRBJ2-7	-	CASSLGAIYEQYF	TGTGCCAGCAGCTTGGGTGCCATCTACGAGCAGTACTTC
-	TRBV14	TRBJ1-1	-	CASSLGPNTEAFF	TGTGCCAGCAGTCTGGGGCCTAACACTGAAGCTTTCTTT
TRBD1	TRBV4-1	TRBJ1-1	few	CASSDGTGGPEAFF	TGCGCCAGCAGCGATGGGACAGGGGGCCCTGAAGCTTTCTTT
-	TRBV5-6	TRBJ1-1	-	CASSLPSLNTEAFF	TGTGCCAGCAGCCTCCCGTCCTTGAACACTGAAGCTTTCTTT
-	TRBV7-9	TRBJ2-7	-	CASSLVSLPDEQYF	TGTGCCAGCAGCTTAGTGTCTCTCCCGGACGAGCAGTACTTC
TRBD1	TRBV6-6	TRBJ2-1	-	CASSYSGQGNDEQFF	TGTGCCAGCAGTTACTCGGGACAGGGAAACGATGAGCAGTTCTTC
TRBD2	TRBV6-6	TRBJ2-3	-	CASSYLLAGADTQYF	TGTGCCAGCAGTTATCTTCTAGCGGGGGCAGATACGCAGTATTTT
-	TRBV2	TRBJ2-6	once	CASSSSSGANVLTF	TGTGCCAGCAGTAGTAGCTCTGGGGCCAACGTCCTGACTTTC
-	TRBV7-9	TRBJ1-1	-	CASSTKGTSEAFF	TGTGCCAGCAGCACGAAAGGGACGTCTGAAGCTTTCTTT
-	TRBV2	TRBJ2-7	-	CASRGVSFYEQYF	TGTGCCAGCAGGGGCGTCAGTTTCTACGAGCAGTACTTC
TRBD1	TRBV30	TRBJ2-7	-	CAWSQGTGAHREQYF	TGTGCCTGGTCTCAAGGGACAGGGGCCCATCGTGAGCAGTACTTC
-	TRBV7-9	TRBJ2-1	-	CASSLDPSPNEQFF	TGTGCCAGCAGCTTAGATCCTAGTCCCAATGAGCAGTTCTTC
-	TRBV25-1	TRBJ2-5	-	CASSEYWARGQETQYF	TGTGCCAGCAGTGAATATTGGGCGCGGGGCCAAGAGACCCAGTACTTC
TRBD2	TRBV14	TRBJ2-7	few	CASSQDITSGDSYEQYF	TGTGCCAGCAGCCAAGATATAACTAGCGGGGACTCCTACGAGCAGTACTTC
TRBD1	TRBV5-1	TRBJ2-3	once	CASSLGRGWTDTQYF	TGCGCCAGCAGCTTGGGCAGGGGGTGGACAGATACGCAGTATTTT
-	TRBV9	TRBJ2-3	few	CASSVGGGSDTQYF	TGTGCCAGCAGCGTAGGAGGGGGTTCAGATACGCAGTATTTT
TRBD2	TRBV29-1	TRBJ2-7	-	CSVLGGGSSYEQYF	TGCAGCGTACTGGGCGGGGGGAGCTCCTACGAGCAGTACTTC
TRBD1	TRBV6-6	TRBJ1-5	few	CASSYRGQGDQPQHF	TGTGCCAGCAGTTACCGCGGACAGGGAGATCAGCCCCAGCATTTT
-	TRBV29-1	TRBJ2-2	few	CSVVPGDGAGELFF	TGCAGCGTTGTTCCAGGGGACGGGGCCGGGGAGCTGTTTTTT
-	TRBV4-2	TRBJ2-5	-	CASSQESVVQETQYF	TGTGCCAGCAGCCAAGAAAGTGTGGTCCAAGAGACCCAGTACTTC
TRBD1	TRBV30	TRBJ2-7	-	CAWSTGGVSYEQYF	TGTGCCTGGAGTACAGGGGGCGTCAGTTACGAGCAGTACTTC
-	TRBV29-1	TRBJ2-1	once	CSAATGNGEQFF	TGCAGCGCGGCCACAGGGAACGGTGAGCAGTTCTTC
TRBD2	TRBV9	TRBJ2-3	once	CASSFGLAGATDTQYF	TGTGCCAGCAGCTTCGGACTAGCGGGAGCCACAGATACGCAGTATTTT
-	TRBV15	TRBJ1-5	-	CATTQGSQPQHF	TGTGCCACCACACAAGGTTCTCAGCCCCAGCATTTT
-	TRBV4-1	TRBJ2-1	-	CASSGTSSYNEQFF	TGCGCCAGCAGCGGCACTAGCTCCTACAATGAGCAGTTCTTC